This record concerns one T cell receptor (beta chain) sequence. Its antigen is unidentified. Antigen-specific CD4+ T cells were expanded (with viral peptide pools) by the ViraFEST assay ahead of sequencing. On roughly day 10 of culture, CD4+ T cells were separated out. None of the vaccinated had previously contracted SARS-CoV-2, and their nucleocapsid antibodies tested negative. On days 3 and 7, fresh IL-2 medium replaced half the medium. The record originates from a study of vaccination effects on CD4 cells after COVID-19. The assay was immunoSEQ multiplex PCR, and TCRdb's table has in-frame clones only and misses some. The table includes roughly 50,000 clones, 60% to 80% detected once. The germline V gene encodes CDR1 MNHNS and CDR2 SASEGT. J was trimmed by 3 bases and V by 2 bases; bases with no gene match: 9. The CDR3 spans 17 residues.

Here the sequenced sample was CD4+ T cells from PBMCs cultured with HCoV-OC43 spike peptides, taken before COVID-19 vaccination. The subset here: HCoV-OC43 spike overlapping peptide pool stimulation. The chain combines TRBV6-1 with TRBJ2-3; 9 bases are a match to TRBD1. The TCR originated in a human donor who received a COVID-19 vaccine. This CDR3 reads CASSEMWGQGQTDTQYF. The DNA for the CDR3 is TGTGCCAGCAGTGAAATGTGGGGACAGGGCCAGACAGATACGCAGTATTTT.